The 17 T cell receptor beta chains below were found in one sample sequenced in a study of T cells in Graves' hyperthyroidism and ophthalmopathy. Template material for amplifying TCR beta CDR3 regions consisted of RNA transcripts. The HTBI primer set served for first-round RT-PCR of the TCR CDR3. TCRdb called the multiplex PCR reads again in MiXCR, with one record for every CDR3 protein. The table has approximately 380,000 distinct CDR3 sequences, around 15% seen once; the top ten hold 25% to 30%. The sequenced material came from blood. The receptors stem from a man aged 50 or older with Graves' ophthalmopathy.

The V gene is TRBV14, the J gene TRBJ2-5; D possibly corresponds to TRBD2 (7 bases). The CDR3 is 16 residues long. Germline V gene data show CDR1 as SGHDN and CDR2 as FVKESK. V was pared by 6 bases and J by 4 bases, with 21 bases between. CDR3 residues: CASSKGEAGWRETQYF. The CDR3 DNA reads TGTGCCAGCAGTAAGGGGGAAGCGGGATGGCGAGAGACCCAGTACTTC.

This clonotype was seen ten or more times. This chain uses TRBV6-2 or TRBV6-3 with TRBJ2-4; tentatively, D is TRBD1 (6 bases). CDR1 MNHEY and CDR2 SVGEGT come from the germline V gene. CDR3 length: 16 amino acids. Trimming removed 5 bases from V and 0 bases from J, with 14 bases in between. The DNA of the CDR3 is TGTGCCAGCAGTCACGGACAGACCAAAGCCAAAAACATTCAGTACTTC. It codes for CASSHGQTKAKNIQYF.

Remarks on this clonotype: A much larger clone sits a single nucleotide away, making a read error possible. The chain links TRBV18 to TRBJ2-1; 7 positions agree with TRBD1. Germline assignment: CDR1 KGHSH and CDR2 LQKENI. This CDR3 has 16 amino acids. The CDR3 is CTSSPPNRGTGNEQFF. The CDR3 DNA sequence: TGTACCAGCTCACCACCGAACAGGGGAACCGGGAATGAGCAGTTCTTC.

This clonotype was seen many times. The V call is TRBV30, the J call TRBJ1-1, with TRBD1 identical over 8 bases. The CDR3 consists of 12 residues. Unmatched junction bases numbered 5, after V lost 4 bases and J lost 7 bases. Per germline, CDR1 GTSNPN and CDR2 SVGIG (reference sequence). The CDR3 here is CAWKTGAGEAFF. In DNA, the CDR3 is TGTGCCTGGAAGACAGGGGCTGGTGAAGCTTTCTTT.

Points on this clonotype: A much larger clone sits a single nucleotide away, making a read error possible. The rearrangement links TRBV11-2 to TRBJ2-5; no definite D call. CDR1 and CDR2 (germline): SGHAT, FQNNGV. Deletions cut 1 base from V and 7 bases from J, with 16 bases between. The CDR3 runs 15 residues. The CDR3 is CASSLGTRPRGTQYF. CDR3 nucleotides: TGTGCCAGCAGCTTAGGAACAAGGCCAAGAGGGACCCAGTACTTC. Complete variable domain (other parts from reference TRBV11-2 and TRBJ2-5): EAGVAQSPRYKIIEKRQSVAFWCNPISGHATLYWYQQILGQGPKLLIQFQNNGVVDDSQLPKDRFSAERLKGVDSTLKIQPAKLEDSAVYLCASSLGTRPRGTQYFGPGTRLLVL.

This clonotype was seen ten or more times. The chain uses TRBV27 and TRBJ1-2, with no clear D. This CDR3 has 15 amino acids. Germline CDR1 MNHEY, CDR2 SMNVEV (reference sequence). The V end lost 8 bases, the J end lost 7 bases, and 23 bases lay between the germline ends. The CDR3 nucleotides read TGTGCCAGCTCACCCCATACGCAGCAAGGCGGTGGCTACACCTTC. Translated: CASSPHTQQGGGYTF.

This clonotype was found a few times. This sequence joins TRBV2 and TRBJ2-1; the match to TRBD2 covers 9 bases. Per germline, CDR1 SNHLY and CDR2 FYNNEI. V gave up 0 bases and J gave up 5 bases; unmatched junction bases: 5. The CDR3 runs 16 residues. CDR3 coding DNA: TGTGCCAGCAGTGAAGCAAAGAGACTAGCGGACAATGAGCAGTTCTTC. Its protein is CASSEAKRLADNEQFF.

For this clonotype: Just one base apart from a much larger clone, this may be a read error. The V call is TRBV5-1, the J call TRBJ2-3, with D unresolved. Germline assignment: CDR1 SGHRS and CDR2 YFSETQ. Trimming left V 1 base short and J 6 bases short, with 15 bases between. The CDR3 length is 15 residues. The CDR3 protein is CASSLSIVQSDTQYF. Written as DNA, the CDR3 is TGCGCCAGCAGCTTGTCTATTGTGCAGAGTGATACGCAGTATTTT.

This chain joins TRBV5-6 and TRBJ1-3; possibly TRBD1 for D (5 bases). Trimming stripped 5 bases from V and 0 bases from J, with 18 bases between. The CDR3 has 17 residues. Germline V lookup: CDR1 SGHDT, CDR2 YYEEEE. CDR3 loop: CASRRFGETASGNTIYF. The CDR3 DNA reads as TGTGCCAGCAGACGCTTCGGGGAGACAGCCTCTGGAAACACCATATATTTT.

This chain links TRBV25-1 with TRBJ2-7; TRBD2 matches at 12 bases. CDR3 length: 14 residues. The J segment lost 6 bases and the V segment lost 5 bases, leaving 5 bases of the junction unmatched. Looked up from germline, CDR1 is MGHDK and CDR2 is SYGVNS. DNA of the CDR3: TGTGCCAGCAGTCTAGCGGGAGGGGGGCCCGAGCAGTACTTC. Amino acid sequence: CASSLAGGGPEQYF.

This clonotype has ten or more counts. In DNA form, the CDR3 reads TGCAGCGTTGAAAGTCCTAGCTCGAATGAGCAGTTCTTC. It specifies CSVESPSSNEQFF. The chain recombines TRBV29-1 with TRBJ2-1, with a possible D match to TRBD2 (5 bases). This CDR3 is built from 13 residues. V was shortened by 2 bases and J by 7 bases, with 12 bases between the two germline ends. CDR1 is SQVTM, CDR2 ANQGSEA, per germline.

The sample holds many counts of this clonotype. This chain joins TRBV5-1 and TRBJ2-1, with TRBD2 identical over 10 bases. The germline V gene has CDR1 SGHRS and CDR2 YFSETQ. V lost 3 bases to trimming and J lost 4 bases; unmatched junction nucleotides: 4. The length of the CDR3 is 15 residues. CDR3 bases: TGCGCCAGCAGCTCCGGACTAGCGGAGTACAATGAGCAGTTCTTC. Its protein product is CASSSGLAEYNEQFF.

This chain uses TRBV28 with TRBJ2-7, with 8 positions matching TRBD1. Trimming cost V 7 bases and J 2 bases; bases outside gene matches: 10. Germline CDR1 MDHEN, CDR2 SYDVKM. CDR3 length: 15 amino acids. CDR3 amino acids: CASTTDRGRAYEQYF. CDR3 in DNA: TGTGCCAGCACCACTGACAGGGGCCGAGCCTACGAGCAGTACTTC. Full variable domain (remainder filled in from reference TRBV28 and TRBJ2-7): DVKVTQSSRYLVKRTGEKVFLECVQDMDHENMFWYRQDPGLGLRLIYFSYDVKMKEKGDIPEGYSVSREKKERFSLILESASTNQTSMYLCASTTDRGRAYEQYFGPGTRLTVT.

The sample holds many counts of this clonotype. The chain is built from TRBV5-8 and TRBJ2-3; TRBD1 agrees at 8 bases. Trimming took 4 bases from V and 6 from J; bases not matched to a gene: 10. The CDR3 contains 15 residues. The germline V gene encodes CDR1 SGHTS and CDR2 YDEGEE. CDR3 DNA sequence: TGTGCCAGCAGCCAGAGAGGACAGGGAAGGGATACGCAGTATTTT. It specifies CASSQRGQGRDTQYF.

Regarding this clonotype: A single base separates this from a much larger clone, so it may be a read error. This rearrangement joins TRBV7-2 to TRBJ2-3; 7 positions agree with TRBD2. CDR1 and CDR2 from the germline V gene are SGHTA and FQGNSA. This CDR3 spans 14 amino acids. The V gene end was trimmed by 3 bases and the J gene end by 4 bases; junction bases not matched to a gene: 4. In DNA, the CDR3 is TGTGCCAGCAGCTTGTCGGGAGGATCAGATACGCAGTATTTT. It codes for CASSLSGGSDTQYF.

The chain is built from TRBV24-1 and TRBJ1-1; 8 bases match TRBD1. The CDR3 loop spans 15 amino acids. Per germline, CDR1 KGHDR and CDR2 SFDVKD. J lost 0 bases, V lost 5 bases, and 4 bases had no gene match. The CDR3 here is CATSGGTGMNTEAFF. CDR3 coding DNA: TGTGCCACCAGTGGGGGGACAGGCATGAACACTGAAGCTTTCTTT.

This clonotype has just a few counts. V is TRBV3-1 and J is TRBJ2-1; 12 bases are shared with TRBD2. Per the germline V gene, CDR1 is LGHDT and CDR2 is YNNKEL (reference sequence). This CDR3 spans 14 amino acids. The trim removed 4 bases at V and 16 bases at J, leaving 11 bases unmatched. Here the CDR3 DNA reads TGTGCCAGCAGCCCCGGGACTAGCGGGCGCCCGCCCTTCTTC. It yields the protein CASSPGTSGRPPFF.